This is a list of T cell receptor beta chains from one sample in a study of Ad26.COV2.S vaccination and SARS-CoV-2 variants. TCRdb's table, derived via immunoSEQ multiplex PCR, lists solely in-frame clones and lacks some. The data contain more than 300,000 clones, roughly nine tenths of them seen just once; the ten biggest clones take up around 6.1%. Specimen: peripheral blood, collected in a trial of Ad26.COV2.S vaccine versus placebo. The source is a person aged 18-65 years who received the Ad26.COV2.S COVID-19 vaccine or a placebo. Both conserved end residues are part of each CDR3. Each record gives: clone size, J gene, D gene, V gene, CDR3 DNA, CDR3 protein. The D gene is left open where the match is weak. Rows give clone size only sometimes, using once, few, many, or a class for an expanded clone.

. | TRBJ2-5 | . | TRBV10-3 | TGTGCCATCAGTGAGTCGTCCGGGTCTAAAGAGACCCAGTACTTC | CAISESSGSKETQYF
. | TRBJ1-5 | . | TRBV28 | TGTGCCAGCAGTTTAAACGGCCGTAGCAATCAGCCCCAGCATTTT | CASSLNGRSNQPQHF
. | TRBJ1-4 | TRBD1 | TRBV28 | TGTGCCAGCAGCCAGGGGGACAGGCCGAGGGGGCTGTTTTTT | CASSQGDRPRGLFF
. | TRBJ2-7 | . | TRBV4-1 | TGCGCCAGCAGCCCCCGGGAAGGCTACGAGCAGTACTTC | CASSPREGYEQYF
. | TRBJ1-1 | TRBD1 | TRBV9 | TGTGCCAGCAGCGTGGGACAGGACACTGAAGCTTTCTTT | CASSVGQDTEAFF
. | TRBJ1-1 | . | TRBV20-1 | TGCAGTGCTAGTATTCCGGGCGTGAACACTGAAGCTTTCTTT | CSASIPGVNTEAFF
. | TRBJ1-3 | TRBD1 | TRBV7-3 | TGTGCCAGCAGCTTCACAGGGGGCTCGACAGGAAACACCATATATTTT | CASSFTGGSTGNTIYF
. | TRBJ2-2 | TRBD2 | TRBV11-3 | TGTGCCAGCAGTCCCGGGGGACTATCGAACACCGGGGAGCTGTTTTTT | CASSPGGLSNTGELFF
. | TRBJ2-2 | . | TRBV11-3 | TGTGCCAGCAGCTTAGAGGGGATCGGCGGGGAGCTGTTTTTT | CASSLEGIGGELFF
. | TRBJ1-4 | TRBD1 | TRBV18 | TGTGCCAGCTCTCCGAGGGGACAGGGGGCGAATAATGAAAAACTGTTTTTT | CASSPRGQGANNEKLFF
. | TRBJ1-5 | . | TRBV4-1 | TGCGCCAGCAGCCACCCCGGGACTGTGGATCAGCCCCAGCATTTT | CASSHPGTVDQPQHF
once | TRBJ2-1 | . | TRBV10-3 | TGTGCCATCAGTGAGAGGACAGCGAATGAGCAGTTCTTC | CAISERTANEQFF
once | TRBJ1-5 | TRBD1 | TRBV10-3 | TGTGCCATCAGGGAGGACAGGGGGAGTCATCAGCCCCAGCATTTT | CAIREDRGSHQPQHF
once | TRBJ1-6 | . | TRBV27 | TGTGCCAGCAGTGTCGGACTCCCTGCTCTTAATTCACCCCTCCACTTT | CASSVGLPALNSPLHF
. | TRBJ1-3 | . | TRBV6-6 | TGTGCCAGCAGCTTCCAGGAGGTCACCATATATTTT | CASSFQEVTIYF
. | TRBJ1-6 | TRBD1 | TRBV19 | TGTGCCAGTAGTACAACAGGGGTTGGGCGCTCACCCCTCCACTTT | CASSTTGVGRSPLHF
. | TRBJ1-2 | TRBD1 | TRBV5-4 | TGTGCCAGCAGCACCGGGGCAGGGGGCGCCTATGGCTACACCTTC | CASSTGAGGAYGYTF
. | TRBJ1-1 | . | TRBV7-9 | TGTGCCAGCAGCTTAGAGAGGGACACTGAAGCTTTCTTT | CASSLERDTEAFF
. | TRBJ1-3 | TRBD1 | TRBV7-2 | TGTGCCAGCAGCTCCCCAGCAGGGGGCACTGGAAACACCATATATTTT | CASSSPAGGTGNTIYF
once | TRBJ1-5 | TRBD1 | TRBV10-1 | TGCGCCAGCACCTACTCCAGGGGGATGAGCAATCAGCCCCAGCATTTT | CASTYSRGMSNQPQHF
. | TRBJ1-5 | . | TRBV5-1 | TGCGCCAGCAGCCTTGGGACACTTAGCAATCAGCCCCAGCATTTT | CASSLGTLSNQPQHF
. | TRBJ1-1 | . | TRBV6-2/TRBV6-3 | TGTGCCAGCAGCCTACTCCACGTTGAAGCTTTCTTT | CASSLLHVEAFF
. | TRBJ2-3 | . | TRBV28 | TGTGCCAGCAGTTTGGTCACAGATACGCAGTATTTT | CASSLVTDTQYF
. | TRBJ2-1 | . | TRBV9 | TGTGCCAGCAGCTTTAGGGGAGTTGACAATGAGCAGTTCTTC | CASSFRGVDNEQFF
many | TRBJ2-6 | TRBD1 | TRBV7-3 | TGTGCCAGCAGCTCGGGGACAGGGGGCTATGGGGCCAACGTCCTGACTTTC | CASSSGTGGYGANVLTF
. | TRBJ1-6 | . | TRBV10-1 | TGCGCCAGCAGTGAGTTCGGACAGCCCAATTCACCCCTCCACTTT | CASSEFGQPNSPLHF
. | TRBJ2-7 | . | TRBV7-6 | TGTGCCAGCAGCCGAGGACCCCAAAGCGAGCAGTACTTC | CASSRGPQSEQYF
. | TRBJ2-7 | TRBD1 | TRBV7-2 | TGTGCCAGCAGCAAACGGACAGGGGACGAGCAGTACTTC | CASSKRTGDEQYF
. | TRBJ2-1 | . | TRBV7-2 | TGTGCCAGCAGTCCACGGGGGGCTATCCGGGGATACAATGAGCAGTTCTTC | CASSPRGAIRGYNEQFF
. | TRBJ1-1 | . | TRBV28 | TGTGCCAGCAGTTATCACACGTGGTACGGGGTCACTGAAGCTTTCTTT | CASSYHTWYGVTEAFF
. | TRBJ2-3 | TRBD2 | TRBV4-2 | TGTGCCAGCAGCCAAGGGACTAGTCGAGATACGCAGTATTTT | CASSQGTSRDTQYF
. | TRBJ1-3 | . | TRBV3-1/TRBV3-2 | TGTGCCAGTCAAACAGGGTTAACTGGAAACACCATATATTTT | CASQTGLTGNTIYF
. | TRBJ2-7 | . | TRBV12-3/TRBV12-4 | TGTGCCAGCAGTACAGGGTACTACGAGCAGTACTTC | CASSTGYYEQYF
. | TRBJ2-2 | TRBD1 | TRBV6-2/TRBV6-3 | TGTGCCAGCAGTTTTGGGACAGGGGCCGGGGAGCTGTTTTTT | CASSFGTGAGELFF
. | TRBJ2-7 | TRBD1 | TRBV6-5 | TGTGCCAGCAGTCCGGACAGGGGGCTATCGAGCGAGCAGTACTTC | CASSPDRGLSSEQYF
. | TRBJ2-1 | . | TRBV27 | TGTGCCAGCAGTTTAAGCATGGCCGCTATTGCCCCGGAGCAGTTCTTC | CASSLSMAAIAPEQFF
. | TRBJ2-1 | . | TRBV7-9 | TGTGCCAGCAGCCCCTACAAGAGTTCCTACAATGAGCAGTTCTTC | CASSPYKSSYNEQFF
. | TRBJ2-7 | TRBD2 | TRBV28 | TGTGCCAGCAGGAGTCTAGCGGGAGGCTCCTACGAGCAGTACTTC | CASRSLAGGSYEQYF
. | TRBJ2-5 | . | TRBV4-2 | TGTGCCAGCAGCCAAGACGGACCGGCTAAGTACCAAGAGACCCAGTACTTC | CASSQDGPAKYQETQYF
. | TRBJ2-7 | TRBD2 | TRBV4-2 | TGTGCCAGCAGCCAAGAAGCAGCGGGGGCCCCCTACGAGCAGTACTTC | CASSQEAAGAPYEQYF
. | TRBJ2-7 | TRBD1 | TRBV7-2 | TGTGCCAGCACTCTTTCCGGAACAGGGGGCGACGAGCAGTACTTC | CASTLSGTGGDEQYF